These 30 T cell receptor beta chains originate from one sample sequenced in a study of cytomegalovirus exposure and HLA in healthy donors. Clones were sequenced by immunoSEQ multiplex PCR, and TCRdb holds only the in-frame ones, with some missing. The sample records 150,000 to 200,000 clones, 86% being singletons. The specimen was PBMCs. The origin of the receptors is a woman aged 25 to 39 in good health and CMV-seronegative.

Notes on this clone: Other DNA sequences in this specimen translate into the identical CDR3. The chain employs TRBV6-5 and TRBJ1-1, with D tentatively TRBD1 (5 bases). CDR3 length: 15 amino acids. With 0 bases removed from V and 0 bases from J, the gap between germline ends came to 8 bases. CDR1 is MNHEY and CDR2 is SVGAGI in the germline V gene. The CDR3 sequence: CASSYSGQLNTEAFF. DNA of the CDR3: TGTGCCAGCAGTTACTCGGGGCAGTTGAACACTGAAGCTTTCTTT.

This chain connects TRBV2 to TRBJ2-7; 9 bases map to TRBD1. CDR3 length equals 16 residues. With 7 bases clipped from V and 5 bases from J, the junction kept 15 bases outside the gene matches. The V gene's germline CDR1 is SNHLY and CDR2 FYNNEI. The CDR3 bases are TGTGCCAGCACTCAAACAGGGGGCGTATTCGGAGACGAGCAGTACTTC. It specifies CASTQTGGVFGDEQYF.

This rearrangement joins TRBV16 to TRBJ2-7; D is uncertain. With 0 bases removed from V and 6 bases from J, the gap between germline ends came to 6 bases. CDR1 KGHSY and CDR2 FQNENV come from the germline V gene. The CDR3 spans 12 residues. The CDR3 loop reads CASSQSHREQYF. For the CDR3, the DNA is TGTGCCAGCAGCCAATCACACCGCGAGCAGTACTTC.

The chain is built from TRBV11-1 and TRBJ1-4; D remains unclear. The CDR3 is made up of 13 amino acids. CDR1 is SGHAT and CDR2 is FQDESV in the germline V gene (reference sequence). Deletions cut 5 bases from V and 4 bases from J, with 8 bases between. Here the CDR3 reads CASSPHVNEKLFF. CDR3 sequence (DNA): TGTGCCAGCAGCCCACACGTTAATGAAAAACTGTTTTTT.

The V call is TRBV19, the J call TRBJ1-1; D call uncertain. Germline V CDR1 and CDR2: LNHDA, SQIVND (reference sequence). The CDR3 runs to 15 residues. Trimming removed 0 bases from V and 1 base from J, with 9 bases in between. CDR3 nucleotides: TGTGCCAGTAGTATAGAGGGCAGAGGGAACACTGAAGCTTTCTTT. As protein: CASSIEGRGNTEAFF.

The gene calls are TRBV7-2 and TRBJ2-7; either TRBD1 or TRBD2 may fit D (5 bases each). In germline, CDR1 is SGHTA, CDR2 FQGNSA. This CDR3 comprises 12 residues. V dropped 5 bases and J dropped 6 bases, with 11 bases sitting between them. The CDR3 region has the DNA TGTGCCAGCAGCAATGGGGGTTCCGAGCAGTACTTC. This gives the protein CASSNGGSEQYF.

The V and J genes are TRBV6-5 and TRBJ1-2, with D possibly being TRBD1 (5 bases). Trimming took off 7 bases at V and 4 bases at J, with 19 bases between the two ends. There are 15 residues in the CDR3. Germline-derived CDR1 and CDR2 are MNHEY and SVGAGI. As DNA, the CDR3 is TGTGCCAGCACCCCCCTCTTTTCAGGGCTCTATGGCTACACCTTC. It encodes CASTPLFSGLYGYTF.

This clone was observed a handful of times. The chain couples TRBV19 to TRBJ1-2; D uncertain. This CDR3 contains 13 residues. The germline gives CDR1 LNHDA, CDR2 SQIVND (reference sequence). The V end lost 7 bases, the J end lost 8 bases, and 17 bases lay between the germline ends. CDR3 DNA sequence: TGTGCCAGTACCCAGCGTGGCGGGTCGGGCTACACCTTC. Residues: CASTQRGGSGYTF.

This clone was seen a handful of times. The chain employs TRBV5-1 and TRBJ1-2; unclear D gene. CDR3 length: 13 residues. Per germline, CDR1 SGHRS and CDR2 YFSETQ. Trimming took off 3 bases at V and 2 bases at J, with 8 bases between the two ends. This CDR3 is CASSSDGNYGYTF. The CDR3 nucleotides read TGCGCCAGCAGCTCCGACGGAAACTATGGCTACACCTTC.

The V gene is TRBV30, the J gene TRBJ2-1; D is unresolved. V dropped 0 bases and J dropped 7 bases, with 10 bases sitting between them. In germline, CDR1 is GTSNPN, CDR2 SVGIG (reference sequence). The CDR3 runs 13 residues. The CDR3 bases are TGTGCCTGGAGTGTACTTCTGGGAAATGAGCAGTTCTTC. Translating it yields CAWSVLLGNEQFF.

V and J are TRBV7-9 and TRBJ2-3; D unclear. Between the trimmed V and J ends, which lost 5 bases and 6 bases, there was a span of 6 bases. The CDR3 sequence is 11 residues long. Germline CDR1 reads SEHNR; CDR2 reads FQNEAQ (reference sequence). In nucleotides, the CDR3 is TGTGCCAGCAGCAAGAGTGATACGCAGTATTTT. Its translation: CASSKSDTQYF.

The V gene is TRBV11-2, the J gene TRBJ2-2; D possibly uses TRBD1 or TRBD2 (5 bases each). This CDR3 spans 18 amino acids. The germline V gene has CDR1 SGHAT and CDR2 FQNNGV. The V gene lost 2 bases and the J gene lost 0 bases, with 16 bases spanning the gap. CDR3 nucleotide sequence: TGTGCCAGCAGCTTATACAGGAGGAGGTATGCGAACACCGGGGAGCTGTTTTTT. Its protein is CASSLYRRRYANTGELFF.

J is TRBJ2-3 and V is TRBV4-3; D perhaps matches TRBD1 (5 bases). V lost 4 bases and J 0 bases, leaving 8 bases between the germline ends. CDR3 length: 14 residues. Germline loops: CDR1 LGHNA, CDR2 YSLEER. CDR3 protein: CASSLRQSTDTQYF. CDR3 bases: TGCGCCAGCAGCCTTCGACAGAGCACAGATACGCAGTATTTT.

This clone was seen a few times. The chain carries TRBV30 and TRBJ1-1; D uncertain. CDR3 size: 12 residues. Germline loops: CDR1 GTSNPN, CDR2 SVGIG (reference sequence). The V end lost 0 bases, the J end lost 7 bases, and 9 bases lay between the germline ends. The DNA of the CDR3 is TGTGCCTGGAGTGTAACGAAGAGTGAAGCTTTCTTT. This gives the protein CAWSVTKSEAFF.

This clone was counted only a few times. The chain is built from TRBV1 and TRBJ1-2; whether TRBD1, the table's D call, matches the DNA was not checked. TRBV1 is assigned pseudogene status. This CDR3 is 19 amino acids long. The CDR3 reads CTSSQGWCGAGTGAYGYTF. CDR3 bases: TGCACCAGCAGCCAAGGCTGGTGCGGGGCGGGGACAGGGGCCTATGGCTACACCTTC.

CDR3 residues: CASSERRRQGPWDIQYF. The CDR3 bases are TGTGCCAGCAGTGAACGGAGAAGACAGGGGCCTTGGGACATTCAGTACTTC. The genes are TRBV6-1 and TRBJ2-4; TRBD1 aligns across 8 bases. Germline CDR1 and CDR2: MNHNS and SASEGT. CDR3 length: 17 amino acids. V lost 2 bases to trimming and J lost 8 bases; unmatched junction nucleotides: 14.

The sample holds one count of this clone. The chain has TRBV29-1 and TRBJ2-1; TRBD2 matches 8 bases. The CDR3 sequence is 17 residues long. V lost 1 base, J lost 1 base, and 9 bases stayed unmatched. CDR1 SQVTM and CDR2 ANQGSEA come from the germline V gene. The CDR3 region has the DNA TGCAGCGTTGAAGGTCCCAGCGGGAGCAGGTCCTACAATGAGCAGTTCTTC. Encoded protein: CSVEGPSGSRSYNEQFF.

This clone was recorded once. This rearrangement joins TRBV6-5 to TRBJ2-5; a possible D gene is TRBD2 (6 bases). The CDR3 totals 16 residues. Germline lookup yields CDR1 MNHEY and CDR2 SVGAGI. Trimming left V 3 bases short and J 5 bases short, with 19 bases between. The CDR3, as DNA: TGTGCCAGCAGTTATTTCGGTGGAGGGAGAGGGGAGACCCAGTACTTC. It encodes CASSYFGGGRGETQYF.

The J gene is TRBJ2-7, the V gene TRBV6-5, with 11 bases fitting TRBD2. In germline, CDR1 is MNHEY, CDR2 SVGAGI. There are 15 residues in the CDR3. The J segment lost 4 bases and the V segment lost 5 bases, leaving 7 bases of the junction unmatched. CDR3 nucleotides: TGTGCCAGCAGTCAGGGACTAGCGGATGATTACGAGCAGTACTTC. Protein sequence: CASSQGLADDYEQYF.

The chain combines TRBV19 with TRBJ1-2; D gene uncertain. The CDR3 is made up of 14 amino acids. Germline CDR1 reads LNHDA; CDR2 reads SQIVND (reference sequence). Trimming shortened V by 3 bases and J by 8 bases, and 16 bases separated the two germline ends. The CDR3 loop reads CASSMDWQPSGYTF. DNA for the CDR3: TGTGCCAGTAGTATGGATTGGCAGCCCTCGGGCTACACCTTC.

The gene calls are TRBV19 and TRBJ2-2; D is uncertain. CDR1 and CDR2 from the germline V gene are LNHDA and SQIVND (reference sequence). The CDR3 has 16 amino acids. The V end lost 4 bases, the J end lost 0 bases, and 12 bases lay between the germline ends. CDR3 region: CASSSWSPTNTGELFF. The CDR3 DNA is TGTGCCAGTAGTAGTTGGAGTCCAACGAACACCGGGGAGCTGTTTTTT.

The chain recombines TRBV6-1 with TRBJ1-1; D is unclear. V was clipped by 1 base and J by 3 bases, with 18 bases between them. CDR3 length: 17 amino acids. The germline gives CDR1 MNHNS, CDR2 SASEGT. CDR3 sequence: CASSEGGVLREDTEAFF. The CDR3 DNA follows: TGTGCCAGCAGTGAAGGCGGGGTCTTGCGAGAAGACACTGAAGCTTTCTTT.

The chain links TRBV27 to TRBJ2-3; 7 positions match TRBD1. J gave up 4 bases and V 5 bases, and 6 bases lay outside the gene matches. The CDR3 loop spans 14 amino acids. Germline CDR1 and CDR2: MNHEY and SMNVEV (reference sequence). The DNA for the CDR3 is TGTGCCAGCAGTCCAGACAGGGTTTCAGATACGCAGTATTTT. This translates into CASSPDRVSDTQYF.

The CDR3 region is CSVEDPGKGYGYTF. The DNA for the CDR3 is TGCAGCGTTGAAGATCCGGGAAAGGGATATGGCTACACCTTC. This chain joins TRBV29-1 and TRBJ1-2; no clear D. This CDR3 has 14 amino acids. V was clipped by 0 bases and J by 5 bases, with 13 bases between them. Germline CDR1 is SQVTM and CDR2 is ANQGSEA.

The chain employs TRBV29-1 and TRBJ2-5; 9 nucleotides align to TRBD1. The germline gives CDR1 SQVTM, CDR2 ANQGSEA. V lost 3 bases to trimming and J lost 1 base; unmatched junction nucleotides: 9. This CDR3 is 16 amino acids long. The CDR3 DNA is TGCAGCGTTGAGCGATCGGACAGGGGATCCCAAGAGACCCAGTACTTC. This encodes CSVERSDRGSQETQYF.

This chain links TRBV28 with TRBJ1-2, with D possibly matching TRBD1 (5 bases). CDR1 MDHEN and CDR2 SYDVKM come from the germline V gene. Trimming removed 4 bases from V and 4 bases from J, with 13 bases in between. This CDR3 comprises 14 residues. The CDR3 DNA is TGTGCCAGCAGTTCAGGCAGGGCCCCCTATGGCTACACCTTC. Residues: CASSSGRAPYGYTF.

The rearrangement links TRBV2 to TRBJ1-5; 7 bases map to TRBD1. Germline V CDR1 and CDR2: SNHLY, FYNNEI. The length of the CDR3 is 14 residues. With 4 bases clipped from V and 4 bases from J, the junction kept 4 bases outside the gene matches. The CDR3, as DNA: TGTGCCAGCAGTGGGGGGACAGATAATCAGCCCCAGCATTTT. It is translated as CASSGGTDNQPQHF.

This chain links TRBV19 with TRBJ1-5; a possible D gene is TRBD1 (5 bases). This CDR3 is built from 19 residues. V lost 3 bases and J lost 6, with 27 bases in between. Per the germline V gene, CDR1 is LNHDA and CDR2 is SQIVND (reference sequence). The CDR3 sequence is CASSIYGVSSGQGTQPQHF. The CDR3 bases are TGTGCCAGTAGTATTTATGGGGTTTCTTCGGGGCAAGGAACTCAGCCCCAGCATTTT.

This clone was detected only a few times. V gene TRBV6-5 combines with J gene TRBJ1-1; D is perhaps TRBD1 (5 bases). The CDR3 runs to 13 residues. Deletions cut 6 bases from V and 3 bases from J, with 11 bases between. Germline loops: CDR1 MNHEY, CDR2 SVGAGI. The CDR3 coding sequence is TGTGCCAGCAGCCCGGGACTCCACACTGAAGCTTTCTTT. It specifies CASSPGLHTEAFF.

The CDR3 sequence is CASETGGRGTDTQYF. Here the CDR3 DNA reads TGTGCCAGCGAAACCGGGGGAAGGGGCACAGATACGCAGTATTTT. The V gene is TRBV11-2, the J gene TRBJ2-3, with D perhaps matching TRBD2 (6 bases). The germline V and J ends were trimmed by 8 bases and 1 base, with 16 bases remaining between them. The germline CDR1 and CDR2 sequences are SGHAT and FQNNGV. The CDR3 runs to 15 residues.